This T cell receptor beta chain appears in the sequencing data of a study of cytomegalovirus exposure and HLA in healthy donors. Study-level information: From donors who were HLA-typed, an early data release held about 89 million unique TCRs.

The PCR employed 60 Vbeta primers together with 13 Jbeta primers. The data were produced by immunoSEQ multiplex PCR, yet TCRdb's version contains in-frame clones alone and is incomplete. The sample has approximately 130,000 clones. This CDR3 spans 18 amino acids. Trimming cost V 5 bases and J 0 bases; bases outside gene matches: 8. CDR1 SEHNR and CDR2 FQNEAQ come from the germline V gene (reference sequence). Comments on this clone: Its target is unknown.

General observations from the study: Relative to the approximately 700-donor mean, N-insertions were reportedly fewer in an Asian-associated ancestry cluster in a later analysis. A later analysis, which compared TCR beta chains of equal frequency, found the HLA-associated ones more clonally expanded.

The V call is TRBV7-9, the J call TRBJ2-6, with 9 bases identical to TRBD1. This receptor was identified in a woman aged 55-70 years in good health and CMV-seronegative. The sequencing input was PBMCs. The CDR3 is CASSLRDRADSGANVLTF. DNA for the CDR3: TGTGCCAGCAGCCTCCGGGACAGGGCCGACTCTGGGGCCAACGTCCTGACTTTC.